The rows below give T cell receptor beta chains drawn from one sample of a study of beta chain features in type 1 diabetes. TCRdb's table, derived via immunoSEQ multiplex PCR, lists solely in-frame clones and lacks some. There are more than 100,000 clones in the sample; 7.5% to 9.5% occur only once, and 0.7% to 0.85% lies in the top ten. Input material: central memory CD4+ T cells from blood. These receptor sequences come from a man younger than 40 with type 1 diabetes. Both conserved end residues are part of each CDR3. A row's size may be missing; if present it is once, few, many or a size class.

J,size,V,CDR3
TRBJ2-1,few,TRBV5-4,CASSSRDRGHEQFF
TRBJ2-1,.,TRBV2,CAEGTSVVHEQFF
TRBJ2-1,few,TRBV20-1,CSARRDIEQFF
TRBJ2-3,.,TRBV30,CASSSVFTDTQYF
TRBJ2-1,few,TRBV5-8,CASSLFGGALYNEQFF
TRBJ2-1,few,TRBV5-4,CASSFVNEQFF
TRBJ1-2,.,TRBV29-1,CSVESGGGGYTF
TRBJ2-5,.,TRBV11-2,CASSLESQETQYF
TRBJ1-1,few,TRBV30,CAWSFGAQGAKPEAFF
TRBJ1-6,few,TRBV19,CASTSFQGGRNSPLHF
TRBJ1-2,few,TRBV5-6,CASSFELGEDYGYTF
TRBJ2-7,few,TRBV7-8,CASSLGMGQNSEQYF
TRBJ2-7,medium-sized,TRBV18,CASSPLGQGSEQYF
TRBJ2-3,.,TRBV4-1,CASSQRLAGGTDTQYF
TRBJ2-5,.,TRBV14,CASSPGRETQYF
TRBJ2-7,.,TRBV4-1,CASSLGQGVEQYF
TRBJ2-3,many,TRBV28,CASSTWPSTDTQYF